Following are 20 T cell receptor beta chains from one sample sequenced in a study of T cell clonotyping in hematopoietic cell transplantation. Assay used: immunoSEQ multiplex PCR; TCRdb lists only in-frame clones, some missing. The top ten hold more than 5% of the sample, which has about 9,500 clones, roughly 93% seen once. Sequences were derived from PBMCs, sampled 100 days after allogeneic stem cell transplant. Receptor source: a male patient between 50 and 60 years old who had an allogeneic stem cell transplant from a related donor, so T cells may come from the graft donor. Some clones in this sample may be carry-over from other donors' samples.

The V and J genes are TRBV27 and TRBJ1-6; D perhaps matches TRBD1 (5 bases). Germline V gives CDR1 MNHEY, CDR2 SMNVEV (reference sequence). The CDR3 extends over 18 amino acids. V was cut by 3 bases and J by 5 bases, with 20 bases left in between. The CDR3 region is CASSFHGNIRADNSPLHF. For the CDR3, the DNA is TGTGCCAGCAGTTTTCACGGGAACATCAGGGCCGATAATTCACCCCTCCACTTT.

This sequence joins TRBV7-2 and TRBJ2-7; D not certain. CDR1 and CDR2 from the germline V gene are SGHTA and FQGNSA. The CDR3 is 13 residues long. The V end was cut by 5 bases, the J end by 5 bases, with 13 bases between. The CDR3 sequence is CASSLVGIDEQYF. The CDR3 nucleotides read TGTGCCAGCAGCCTAGTTGGGATCGACGAGCAGTACTTC.

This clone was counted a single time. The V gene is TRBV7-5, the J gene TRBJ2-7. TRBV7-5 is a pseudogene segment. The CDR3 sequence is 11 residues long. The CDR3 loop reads CARSLTYEQYF. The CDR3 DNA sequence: TGTGCCAGAAGCTTGACCTACGAGCAGTACTTC.

The CDR3 loop reads CASSTLAGTGDTDTQYF. The CDR3 DNA reads TGTGCCAGCAGCACTCTGGCCGGGACAGGGGACACAGATACGCAGTATTTT. V gene TRBV7-9 combines with J gene TRBJ2-3; 10 bases align to TRBD1. CDR1 and CDR2 from the germline V gene are SEHNR and FQNEAQ (reference sequence). The trim removed 5 bases at V and 2 bases at J, leaving 10 bases unmatched. The CDR3 has 17 residues.

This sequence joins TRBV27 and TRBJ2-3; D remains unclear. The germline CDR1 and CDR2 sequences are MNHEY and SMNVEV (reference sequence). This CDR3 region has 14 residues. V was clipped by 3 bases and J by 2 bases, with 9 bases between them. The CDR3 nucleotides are TGTGCCAGCAGTTTGAACAGCTTCACAGATACGCAGTATTTT. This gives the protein CASSLNSFTDTQYF.

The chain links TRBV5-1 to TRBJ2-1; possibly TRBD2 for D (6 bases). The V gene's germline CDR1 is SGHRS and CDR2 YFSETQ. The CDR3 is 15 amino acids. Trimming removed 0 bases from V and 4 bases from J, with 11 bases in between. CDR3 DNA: TGCGCCAGCAGCTTGGACGGACTACCATACAATGAGCAGTTCTTC. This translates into CASSLDGLPYNEQFF.

In DNA, the CDR3 is TGTGCCAGCAGTCTGACAGGGTCCGGGGAAGCTTTCTTT. Its translation: CASSLTGSGEAFF. The V and J genes are TRBV28 and TRBJ1-1; TRBD1 matches at 7 bases. Germline assignment: CDR1 MDHEN and CDR2 SYDVKM. V was pared by 5 bases and J by 8 bases, with 8 bases of the junction left unmatched. CDR3 length: 13 amino acids. Based on the CDR3 plus reference TRBV28 and TRBJ1-1, the full variable domain is DVKVTQSSRYLVKRTGEKVFLECVQDMDHENMFWYRQDPGLGLRLIYFSYDVKMKEKGDIPEGYSVSREKKERFSLILESASTNQTSMYLCASSLTGSGEAFFGQGTRLTVV.

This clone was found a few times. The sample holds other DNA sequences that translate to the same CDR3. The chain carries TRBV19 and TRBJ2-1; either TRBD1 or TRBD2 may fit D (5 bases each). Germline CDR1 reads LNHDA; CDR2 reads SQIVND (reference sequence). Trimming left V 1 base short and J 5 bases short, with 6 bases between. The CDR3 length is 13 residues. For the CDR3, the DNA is TGTGCCAGTAGTATAGGGGGGAACAATGAGCAGTTCTTC. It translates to CASSIGGNNEQFF.

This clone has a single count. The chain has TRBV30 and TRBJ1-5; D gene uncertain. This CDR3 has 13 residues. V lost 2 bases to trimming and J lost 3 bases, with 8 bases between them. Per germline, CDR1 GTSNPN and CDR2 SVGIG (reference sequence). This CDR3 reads CAWSTEINQPQHF. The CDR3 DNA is TGTGCCTGGAGTACCGAGATCAATCAGCCCCAGCATTTT. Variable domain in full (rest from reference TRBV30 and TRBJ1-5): SQTIHQWPATLVQPVGSPLSLECTVEGTSNPNLYWYRQAAGRGLQLLFYSVGIGQISSEVPQNLSASRPQDRQFILSSKKLLLSDSGFYLCAWSTEINQPQHFGDGTRLSIL.

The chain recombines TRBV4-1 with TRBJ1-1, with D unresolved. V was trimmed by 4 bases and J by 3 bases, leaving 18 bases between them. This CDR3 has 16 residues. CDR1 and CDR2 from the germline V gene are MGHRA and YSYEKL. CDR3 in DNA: TGCGCCAGCAGCCGCCTCCCGAGGGTCGGAGACACTGAAGCTTTCTTT. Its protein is CASSRLPRVGDTEAFF.

DNA of the CDR3: TGTGCCAGCAGGGAGACGGAGGGGGATAATTCACCCCTCCACTTT. This encodes CASRETEGDNSPLHF. The V gene is TRBV6-4, the J gene TRBJ1-6; D perhaps matches TRBD1 (6 bases). The CDR3 runs 15 residues. The germline V and J ends were trimmed by 6 bases and 5 bases, with 14 bases remaining between them. Germline V gives CDR1 MRHNA, CDR2 SNTAGT.

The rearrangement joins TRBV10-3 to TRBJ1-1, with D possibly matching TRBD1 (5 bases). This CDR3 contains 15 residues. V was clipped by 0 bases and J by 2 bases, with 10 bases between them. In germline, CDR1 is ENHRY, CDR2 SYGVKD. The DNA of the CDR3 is TGTGCCATCAGTGAGTCCCCGACAGCCAACACTGAAGCTTTCTTT. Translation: CAISESPTANTEAFF.

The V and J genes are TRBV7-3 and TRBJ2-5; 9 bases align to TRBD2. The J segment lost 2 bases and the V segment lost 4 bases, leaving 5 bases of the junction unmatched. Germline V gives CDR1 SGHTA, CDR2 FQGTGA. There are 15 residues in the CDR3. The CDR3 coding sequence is TGTGCCAGCAGCTCCGCGGGGGGGAGGCAAGAGACCCAGTACTTC. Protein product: CASSSAGGRQETQYF.

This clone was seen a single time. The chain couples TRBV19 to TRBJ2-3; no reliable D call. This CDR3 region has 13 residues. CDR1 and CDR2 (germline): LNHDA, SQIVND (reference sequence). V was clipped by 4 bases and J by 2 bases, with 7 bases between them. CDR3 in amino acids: CASSTIFTDTQYF. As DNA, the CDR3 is TGTGCCAGTAGTACGATTTTCACAGATACGCAGTATTTT.

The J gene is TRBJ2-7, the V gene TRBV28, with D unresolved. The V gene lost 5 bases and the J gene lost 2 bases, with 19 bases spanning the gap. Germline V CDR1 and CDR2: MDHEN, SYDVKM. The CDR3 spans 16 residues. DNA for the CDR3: TGTGCCAGCAGTCTCCGTTCGGGTTTTCGGACCTACGAGCAGTACTTC. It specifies CASSLRSGFRTYEQYF.

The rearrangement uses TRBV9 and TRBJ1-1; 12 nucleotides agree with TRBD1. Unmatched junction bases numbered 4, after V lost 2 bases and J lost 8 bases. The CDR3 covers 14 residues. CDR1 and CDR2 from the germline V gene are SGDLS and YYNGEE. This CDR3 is CASSVGTGGAEAFF. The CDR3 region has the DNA TGTGCCAGCAGCGTCGGGACAGGGGGCGCAGAAGCTTTCTTT.

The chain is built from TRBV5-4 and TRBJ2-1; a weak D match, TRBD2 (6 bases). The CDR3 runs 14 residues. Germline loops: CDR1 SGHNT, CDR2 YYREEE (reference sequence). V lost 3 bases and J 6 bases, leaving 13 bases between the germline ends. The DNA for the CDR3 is TGTGCCAGCAGCTCACGCGGGATGGTCAATGAGCAGTTCTTC. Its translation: CASSSRGMVNEQFF.

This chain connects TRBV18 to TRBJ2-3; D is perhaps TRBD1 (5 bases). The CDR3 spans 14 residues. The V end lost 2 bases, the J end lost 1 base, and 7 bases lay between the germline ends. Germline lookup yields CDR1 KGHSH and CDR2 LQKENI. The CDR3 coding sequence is TGTGCCAGCTCACCAGGGGCGGGCACAGATACGCAGTATTTT. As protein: CASSPGAGTDTQYF.

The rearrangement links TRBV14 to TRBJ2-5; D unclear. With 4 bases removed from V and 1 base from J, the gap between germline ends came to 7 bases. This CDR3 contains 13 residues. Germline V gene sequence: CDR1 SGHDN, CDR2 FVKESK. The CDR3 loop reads CASSRRLQETQYF. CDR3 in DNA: TGTGCCAGCAGCCGTAGACTCCAAGAGACCCAGTACTTC. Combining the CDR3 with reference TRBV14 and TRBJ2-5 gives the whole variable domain EAGVTQFPSHSVIEKGQTVTLRCDPISGHDNLYWYRRVMGKEIKFLLHFVKESKQDESGMPNNRFLAERTGGTYSTLKVQPAELEDSGVYFCASSRRLQETQYFGPGTRLLVL.

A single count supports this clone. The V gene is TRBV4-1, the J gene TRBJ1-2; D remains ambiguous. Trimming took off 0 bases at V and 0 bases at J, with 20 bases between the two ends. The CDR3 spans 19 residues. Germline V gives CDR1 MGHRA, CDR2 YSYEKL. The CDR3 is CASSQDPPHVRGSNYGYTF. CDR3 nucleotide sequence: TGCGCCAGCAGCCAAGACCCCCCACACGTGCGAGGGTCTAACTATGGCTACACCTTC.